These T cell receptor beta chains were read from a single sample in a study of molecular identifiers for immune sequencing clone quantification. MiXCR, applied by TCRdb to the PCR reads, yields one record per CDR3 protein. The data show around 480,000 distinct CDR3 sequences, about 21% seen once. The sequenced sample consisted of naive CD8+ T cells from blood, with Jurkat cell RNA spiked in. These receptors were obtained from a human donor in good health. Some libraries in this study had Jurkat cell RNA spiked in. Each CDR3 is given with its conserved first and last residue. D genes are given only for firm matches.

TRBJ2-7	.	TRBV4-1	CASSQEAMGYEQYF
TRBJ2-7	.	TRBV7-2	CASSLTGTRWEQYF
TRBJ1-1	.	TRBV5-4	CASSRDGAAEAFF
TRBJ1-3	.	TRBV13	CASSFNRQSSGNTIYF
TRBJ2-2	.	TRBV27	CASSLTPRAGELFF
TRBJ2-7	TRBD1	TRBV5-4	CASSSRDRGNDEQYF
TRBJ2-7	TRBD2	TRBV11-1	CASSLAGDGRASYEQYF
TRBJ2-7	.	TRBV4-3	CASSQDWNIAYEQYF
TRBJ1-4	TRBD1	TRBV4-3	CASSHGTGANEKLFF
TRBJ2-5	.	TRBV4-3	CASSQDRDETQYF
TRBJ2-1	.	TRBV27	CASSLTTVTYNEQFF
TRBJ2-7	TRBD1	TRBV27	CASSYPGQGLRF
TRBJ2-7	.	TRBV27	CASSPSLGGFSYEQYF
TRBJ2-3	.	TRBV7-9	CASGETGAPSTDTQYF
TRBJ2-7	.	TRBV11-2	CASSFGQYSYEQYF
TRBJ2-7	.	TRBV11-2	CASSSPGSGRYEQYF
TRBJ2-1	.	TRBV5-6	CASSDHSGSAYEQFF
TRBJ1-5	.	TRBV20-1	CGASSLSQPQHF
TRBJ2-5	TRBD1	TRBV27	CASSSNPGTGVLEETQYF
TRBJ2-7	TRBD2	TRBV13	CASSPGLAGRNYEQYF
TRBJ2-1	.	TRBV11-2	CASSLDRVGRGPFGNEQFF
TRBJ1-2	.	TRBV6-5	CASRQGIYGYTF
TRBJ2-7	TRBD1	TRBV4-3	CASSPGTAGYEGQYF
TRBJ2-2	.	TRBV21-1	CASSRTGGAHTGELFF
TRBJ2-2	TRBD1	TRBV7-9	CASSWSRDRGLTGELFF
TRBJ2-1	.	TRBV11-2	CASSLETSQRYNEQFF
TRBJ1-1	.	TRBV29-1	CSVDVPEAFF
TRBJ2-2	TRBD1	TRBV18	CASRQGPATGELFF
TRBJ2-5	.	TRBV9	CASSVGGALQETQYF
TRBJ2-5	.	TRBV5-1	CASSLEFEETQYF
TRBJ1-4	.	TRBV12-3/TRBV12-4	CASTEGGANEKLFF
TRBJ2-7	.	TRBV28	CASSVSPVDLGGYEQYF
TRBJ1-4	.	TRBV27	CASSPRAAYNEKLFF
TRBJ2-7	.	TRBV6-5	CASSYSSRGDEQYF
TRBJ2-2	TRBD1	TRBV7-9	CASSFPRTGTPNTGELFF
TRBJ2-7	TRBD1	TRBV20-1	CSARDLNPRDRPYEQYF
TRBJ2-1	.	TRBV20-1	CSAWAVFSYNEQFF
TRBJ1-1	.	TRBV12-5	CASDVAGVTEAFF
TRBJ2-7	TRBD2	TRBV4-3	CASSQETGTSVYEQYF
TRBJ2-3	.	TRBV30	CAWNDQGPDTQYF
TRBJ2-1	.	TRBV14	CASSQGTVTPDEQFF
TRBJ2-3	TRBD2	TRBV12-3/TRBV12-4	CASSLWASGLGTDTQYF
TRBJ1-5	TRBD1	TRBV6-2/TRBV6-3	CASRDTGVQPQHF
TRBJ2-5	TRBD2	TRBV2	CASSDSGGQETQYF
TRBJ2-7	.	TRBV7-2	CASSILPGQTSYEQYF
TRBJ2-6	.	TRBV4-3	CASSPTDSLGANVLTF
TRBJ2-7	.	TRBV27	CASSLAGRRNEQYF
TRBJ2-2	.	TRBV10-2	CASSESPTGELFF
TRBJ2-7	TRBD1	TRBV7-9	CASSLGRGLAEAYEQYF
TRBJ2-1	TRBD2	TRBV7-2	CASSLASGLALTYNEQFF
TRBJ2-6	.	TRBV19	CASSGPGTLASSGANVLTF
TRBJ2-7	TRBD1	TRBV20-1	CSAGDLDRAYEQYF
TRBJ2-7	.	TRBV7-9	CASSLLGGADWEQYF
TRBJ2-5	.	TRBV5-4	CASSLDFTTAGETQYF
TRBJ2-6	TRBD1	TRBV20-1	CSASGGYGSGANVLTF
TRBJ1-2	.	TRBV2	CASSESDANYGYTF